This TCR beta chain emerged from a study of sequential checkpoint blockade in melanoma. Overall study: Arm A got nivolumab then ipilimumab; arm B the reverse, 1:1. Each arm's sequence ended with maintenance nivolumab.

From germline, CDR1 is MNHEY and CDR2 SMNVEV (reference sequence). This CDR3 region has 15 residues. V was clipped by 5 bases and J by 0 bases, with 11 bases between them. Treatment in this sample: randomized to nivolumab then ipilimumab (arm A) or the reverse (arm B). Patients had received no earlier DNA-damaging chemotherapy. Sorted cells were live CD3+CD8+, lacking CD19 and CD56, from PBMCs. This table comes from immunoSEQ multiplex PCR, and its TCRdb copy is limited to in-frame clones, with some not included. The sample holds under 40,000 clones, more than 70% seen once. The V gene is TRBV27, the J gene TRBJ1-5; D remains unclear. The sequence was collected from a human donor with melanoma. Sequencing was performed on CD8+ T cells sorted from blood (inferred from file names), taken from a patient given nivolumab and ipilimumab in sequence. CDR3 amino acids: CASSLTGGSNQPQHF. CDR3 nucleotide sequence: TGTGCCAGCAGTCTAACGGGAGGTAGCAATCAGCCCCAGCATTTT.